The entry below gives a single T cell receptor beta chain sequence along with its context. Additional DNA sequences in this sample encode the identical CDR3. The sample is drawn from a study of T cell changes during pregnancy in multiple sclerosis. The germline V and J ends were trimmed by 4 bases and 1 base, with 11 bases remaining between them. Germline V gene sequence: CDR1 SQVTM, CDR2 ANQGSEA. The CDR3 runs to 14 residues. Sequencing was performed with immunoSEQ multiplex PCR; in TCRdb, only in-frame clones are kept and a portion is missing. The repertoire holds about 64,000 clones, with roughly 91% as singletons.

This TCR came from a female donor in good health, enrolled as a control in a pregnancy study. The material was peripheral blood, obtained in the third trimester of pregnancy. The gene calls are TRBV29-1 and TRBJ2-1, with a tentative D call TRBD2 (6 bases). The CDR3 here is CSVGRDGSYNEQFF. The DNA of the CDR3 is TGCAGCGTTGGGCGGGATGGGTCCTACAATGAGCAGTTCTTC.